The present TCR beta chain was sequenced within a study of metastatic and nonmetastatic thyroid tumors. Study in general: The comparison covered peripheral blood and tumor or nodule tissue in malignant and benign thyroid patients. Notes on the study in general: Across blood and tumor, TCR beta diversity in malignant thyroid tumors was reportedly significantly higher than in benign nodules.

Thyroid surgery had not been preceded by any treatment in any patient. In the case of this clone: The antigen remains undetermined.

Original processing methods: What underpinned the distant-metastasis classifier for papillary thyroid cancer was the set of CDR3 differences across clinicopathological groups. TCRdb recomputed clones from the PCR reads via MiXCR. TCRdb assigned the V and J calls; the authors' analysis was not used. The table has 35,000 or so clones, about 18% seen once. This sequence originates from a male donor with papillary thyroid cancer or a benign thyroid nodule (not recorded which). Some clones in this sample may be carry-over from other donors' samples. Sequencing was carried out using blood.

CDR3 DNA: TGTGCCAGCAGCCCGAAGAGCGGGGGGACCTACGAGCAGTACTTC. It codes for CASSPKSGGTYEQYF. This chain connects TRBV6-4 to TRBJ2-7; 9 bases fit TRBD2. Looked up from germline, CDR1 is MRHNA and CDR2 is SNTAGT. With V trimmed by 6 bases and J by 2 bases, 8 bases remained unmatched. This CDR3 spans 15 amino acids.